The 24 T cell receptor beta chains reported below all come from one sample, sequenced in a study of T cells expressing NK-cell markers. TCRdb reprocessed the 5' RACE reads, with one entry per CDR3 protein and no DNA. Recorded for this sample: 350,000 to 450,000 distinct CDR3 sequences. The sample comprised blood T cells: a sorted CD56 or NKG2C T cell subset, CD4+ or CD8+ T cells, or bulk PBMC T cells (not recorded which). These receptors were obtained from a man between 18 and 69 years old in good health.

The CDR3 spells CASSPTPTNYGYTF. The V gene is TRBV12-3 or TRBV12-4, the J gene TRBJ1-2. The length of the CDR3 is 14 residues.

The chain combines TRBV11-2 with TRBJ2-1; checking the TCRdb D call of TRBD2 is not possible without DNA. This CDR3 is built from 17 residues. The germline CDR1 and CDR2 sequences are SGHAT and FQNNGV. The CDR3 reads CASSPGQWASGDNEQFF.

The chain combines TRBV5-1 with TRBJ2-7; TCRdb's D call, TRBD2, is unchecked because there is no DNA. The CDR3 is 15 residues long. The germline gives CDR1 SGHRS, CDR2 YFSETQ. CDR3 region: CASSFTSAGSYEQYF.

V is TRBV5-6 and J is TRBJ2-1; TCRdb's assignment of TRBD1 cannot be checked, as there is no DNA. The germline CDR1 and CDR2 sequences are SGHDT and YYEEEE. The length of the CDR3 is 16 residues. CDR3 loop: CASSLLGQGTNNEQFF.

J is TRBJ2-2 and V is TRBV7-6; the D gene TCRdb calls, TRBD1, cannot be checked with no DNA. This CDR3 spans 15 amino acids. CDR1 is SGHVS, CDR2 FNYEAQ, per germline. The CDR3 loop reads CASSRTGSNTGELFF.

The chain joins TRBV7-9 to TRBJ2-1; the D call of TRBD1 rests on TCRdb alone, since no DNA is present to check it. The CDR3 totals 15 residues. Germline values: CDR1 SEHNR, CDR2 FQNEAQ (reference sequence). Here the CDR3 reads CASTNTGQGRNEQFF.

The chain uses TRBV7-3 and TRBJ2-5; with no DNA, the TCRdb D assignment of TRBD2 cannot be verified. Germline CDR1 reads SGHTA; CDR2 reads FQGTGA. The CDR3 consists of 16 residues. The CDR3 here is CASSLGGLAGGETQYF.

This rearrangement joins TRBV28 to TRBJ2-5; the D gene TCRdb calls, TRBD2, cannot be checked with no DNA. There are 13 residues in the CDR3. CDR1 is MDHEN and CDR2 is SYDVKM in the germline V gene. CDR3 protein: CASSLGRDQTQYF.

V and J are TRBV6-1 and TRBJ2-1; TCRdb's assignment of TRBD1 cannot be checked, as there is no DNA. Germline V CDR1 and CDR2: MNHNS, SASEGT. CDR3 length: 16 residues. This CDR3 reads CASSGDRGLVYNEQFF.

CDR3 protein: CASSPGDFLNEQFF. The V and J genes are TRBV5-5 and TRBJ2-1; TCRdb's D call, TRBD2, is unchecked because there is no DNA. The CDR3 spans 14 residues. In germline, CDR1 is SGHKS, CDR2 YYEKEE (reference sequence).

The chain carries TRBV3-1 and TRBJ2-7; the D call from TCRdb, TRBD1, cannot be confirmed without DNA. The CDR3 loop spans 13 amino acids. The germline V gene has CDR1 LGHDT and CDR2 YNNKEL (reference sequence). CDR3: CASSLIRETEQYF.

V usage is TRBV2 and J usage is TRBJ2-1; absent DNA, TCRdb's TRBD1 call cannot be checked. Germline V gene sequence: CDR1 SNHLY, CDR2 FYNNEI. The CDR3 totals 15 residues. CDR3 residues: CASSRAGDTYNEQFF.

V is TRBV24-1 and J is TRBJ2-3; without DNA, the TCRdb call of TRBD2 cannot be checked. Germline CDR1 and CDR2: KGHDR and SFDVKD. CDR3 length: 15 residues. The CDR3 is CATSSGTSGADTQYF.

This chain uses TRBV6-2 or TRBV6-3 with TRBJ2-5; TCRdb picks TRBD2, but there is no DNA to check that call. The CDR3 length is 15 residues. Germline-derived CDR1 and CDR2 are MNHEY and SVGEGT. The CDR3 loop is CASSYSGLAGETQYF.

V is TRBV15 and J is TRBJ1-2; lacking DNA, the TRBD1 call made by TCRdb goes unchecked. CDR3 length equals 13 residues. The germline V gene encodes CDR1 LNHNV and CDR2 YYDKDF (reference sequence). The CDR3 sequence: CATSRDIGGGYTF.

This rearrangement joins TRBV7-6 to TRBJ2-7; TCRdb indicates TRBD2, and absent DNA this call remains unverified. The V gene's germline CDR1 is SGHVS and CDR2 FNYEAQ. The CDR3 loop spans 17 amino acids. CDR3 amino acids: CASSLAPGTSATYEQYF.

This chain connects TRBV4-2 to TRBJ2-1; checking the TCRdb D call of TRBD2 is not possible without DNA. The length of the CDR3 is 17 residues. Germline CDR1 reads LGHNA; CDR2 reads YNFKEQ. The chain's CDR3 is CASSSLGVTSGGHEQFF.

The CDR3 reads CASSQVLAGGTAAETQYF. The chain is built from TRBV3-1 and TRBJ2-5; TCRdb names TRBD2, which stays unverified in the absence of DNA. CDR1 and CDR2 (germline): LGHDT, YNNKEL (reference sequence). The length of the CDR3 is 18 residues.

The chain's CDR3 is CSVTPSVERGLNEQFF. The rearrangement links TRBV29-1 to TRBJ2-1; without DNA, the TCRdb call of TRBD1 cannot be checked. Germline assignment: CDR1 SQVTM and CDR2 ANQGSEA. The CDR3 runs 16 residues.

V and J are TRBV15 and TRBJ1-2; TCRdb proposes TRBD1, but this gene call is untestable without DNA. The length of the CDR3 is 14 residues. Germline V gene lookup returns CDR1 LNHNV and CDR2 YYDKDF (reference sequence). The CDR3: CATSRLTGKDGYTF.

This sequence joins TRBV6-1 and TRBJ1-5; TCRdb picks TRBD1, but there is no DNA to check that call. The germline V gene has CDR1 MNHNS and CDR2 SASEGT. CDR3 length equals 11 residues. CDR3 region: CASSTRQGQHF.

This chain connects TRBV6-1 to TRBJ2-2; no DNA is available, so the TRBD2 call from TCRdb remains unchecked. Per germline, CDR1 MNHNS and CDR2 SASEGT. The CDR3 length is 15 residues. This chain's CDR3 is CASSGVGVNTGELFF.

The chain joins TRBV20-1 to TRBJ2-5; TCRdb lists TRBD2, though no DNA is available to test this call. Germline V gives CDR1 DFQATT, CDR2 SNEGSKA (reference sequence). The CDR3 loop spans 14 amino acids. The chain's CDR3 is CSAREGRPQETQYF.

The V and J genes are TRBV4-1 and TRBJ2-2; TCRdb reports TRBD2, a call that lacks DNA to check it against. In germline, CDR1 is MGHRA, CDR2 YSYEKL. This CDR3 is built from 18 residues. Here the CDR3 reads CASSHLFQGQINTGELFF.